The sample holds a few counts of the clone carrying this TCR beta chain. The antigen is not known. This sample was included in a study of metastatic and nonmetastatic thyroid tumors. Every patient was untreated before thyroid surgery. Study results and caveats: It was reported that TCR beta diversity was significantly higher in malignant thyroid tumors than benign nodules, in blood and tumor.

Original processing methods: CDR3 was compared across clinicopathological groups, and the resulting differences were used to build a distant-metastasis classifier for papillary thyroid cancer. TCRdb re-clonotyped the PCR reads through MiXCR. The V and J calls reflect TCRdb's pipeline rather than the authors' work. The sample shows approximately 15,000 clones, less than 4% of them seen only once. The sample comprised tumor tissue. This TCR derives from a female donor with papillary thyroid cancer or a benign thyroid nodule (not recorded which). Some clones in this sample may be carry-over from other donors' samples.

The CDR3 region has the DNA TGTGCCAGCAGCCGATCAGGGATAGACACGCAGTATTTT. The encoded protein is CASSRSGIDTQYF. The V gene is TRBV28, the J gene TRBJ2-3; D possibly corresponds to TRBD1 (5 bases). V was cut by 6 bases and J by 9 bases, with 16 bases left in between. This CDR3 has 13 amino acids. Germline CDR1 and CDR2: MDHEN and SYDVKM. Looking up the rest from reference TRBV28 and TRBJ2-3 gives the full variable domain: DVKVTQSSRYLVKRTGEKVFLECVQDMDHENMFWYRQDPGLGLRLIYFSYDVKMKEKGDIPEGYSVSREKKERFSLILESASTNQTSMYLCASSRSGIDTQYFGPGTRLTVL.